This T cell receptor (beta chain) was identified in a study of spatial heterogeneity in lung cancer. At the level of the study: The library had UMIs, and each TCR and UMI pair averaged more than ten raw reads. Study-level findings and limits: Among blood samples, ubiquitous expanded tumor TCRs appeared more at resection than at follow-up.

V lost 5 bases, J lost 5 bases, and 18 bases lay in between. The V gene's germline CDR1 is SGHTA and CDR2 FQGNSA. This CDR3 contains 15 residues. TCRdb reanalysed the 5' RACE reads using MiXCR and keeps one entry per CDR3 protein. The sample contains some 11,000 distinct CDR3 sequences, 8.5% to 9.5% of which appear only once. Sample time point: sample taken at primary tumor resection. Tumor, nontumor lung or frozen PBMC supplied whole RNA, sequenced without sorting. This clonotype was recorded many times. Its antigen is still unknown. The sequence was obtained from a male donor with early-stage non-small cell lung cancer. The V call is TRBV7-2, the J call TRBJ1-2; perhaps TRBD1 as D (6 bases). The sample was PBMCs, taken at surgery. Here the CDR3 reads CASSLTVLGAYGYTF. The CDR3 nucleotides read TGTGCCAGCAGCCTAACCGTTTTGGGGGCGTATGGCTACACCTTC.